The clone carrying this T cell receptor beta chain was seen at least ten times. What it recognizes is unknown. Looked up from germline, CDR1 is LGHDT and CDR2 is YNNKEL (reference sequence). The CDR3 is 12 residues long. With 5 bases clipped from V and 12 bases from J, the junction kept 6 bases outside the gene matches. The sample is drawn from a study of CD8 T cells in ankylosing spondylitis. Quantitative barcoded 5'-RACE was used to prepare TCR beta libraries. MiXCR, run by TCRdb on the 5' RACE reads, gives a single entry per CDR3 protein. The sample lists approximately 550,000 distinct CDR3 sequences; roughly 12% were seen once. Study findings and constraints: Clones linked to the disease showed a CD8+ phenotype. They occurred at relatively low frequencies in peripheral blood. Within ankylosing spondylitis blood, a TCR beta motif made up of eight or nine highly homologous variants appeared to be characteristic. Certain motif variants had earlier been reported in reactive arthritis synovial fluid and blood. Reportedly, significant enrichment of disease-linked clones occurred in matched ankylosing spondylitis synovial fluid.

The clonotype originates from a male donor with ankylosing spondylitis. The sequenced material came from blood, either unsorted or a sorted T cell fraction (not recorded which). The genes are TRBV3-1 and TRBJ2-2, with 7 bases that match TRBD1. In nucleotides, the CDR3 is TGTGCCAGCAGCTCCCCGGGACAGAAGCTGTTTTTT. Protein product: CASSSPGQKLFF. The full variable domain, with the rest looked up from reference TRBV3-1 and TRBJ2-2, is DTAVSQTPKYLVTQMGNDKSIKCEQNLGHDTMYWYKQDSKKFLKIMFSYNNKELIINETVPNRFSPKSPDKAHLNLHINSLELGDSAVYFCASSSPGQKLFFGEGSRLTVL.